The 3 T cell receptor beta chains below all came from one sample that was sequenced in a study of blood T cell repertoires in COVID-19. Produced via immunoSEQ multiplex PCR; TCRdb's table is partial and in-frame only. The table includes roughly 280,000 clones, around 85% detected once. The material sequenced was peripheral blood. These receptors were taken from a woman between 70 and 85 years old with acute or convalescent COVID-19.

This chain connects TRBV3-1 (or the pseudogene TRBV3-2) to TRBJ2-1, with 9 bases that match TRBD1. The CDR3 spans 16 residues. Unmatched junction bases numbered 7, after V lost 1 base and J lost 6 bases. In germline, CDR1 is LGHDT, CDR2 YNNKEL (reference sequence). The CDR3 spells CASSQVSRTGANEQFF. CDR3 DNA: TGTGCCAGCAGCCAAGTTTCCAGGACAGGGGCCAATGAGCAGTTCTTC.

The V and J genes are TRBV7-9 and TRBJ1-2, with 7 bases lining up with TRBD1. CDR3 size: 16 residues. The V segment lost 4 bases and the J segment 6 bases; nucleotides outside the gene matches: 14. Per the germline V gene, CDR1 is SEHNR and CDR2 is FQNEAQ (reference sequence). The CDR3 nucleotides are TGTGCCAGCAGCTACGGAGGGGGCCGGATCTCTAATGGCTACACCTTC. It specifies CASSYGGGRISNGYTF.

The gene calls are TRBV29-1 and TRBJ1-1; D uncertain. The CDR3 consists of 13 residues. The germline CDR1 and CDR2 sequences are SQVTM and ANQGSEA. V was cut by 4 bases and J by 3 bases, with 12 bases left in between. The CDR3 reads CSVGRGSYTEAFF. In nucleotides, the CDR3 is TGCAGCGTTGGTAGAGGGTCTTACACTGAAGCTTTCTTT.